This T cell receptor (beta chain) is from a study of T-cell memory formation after mild COVID-19. The study's findings and limits: Nothing showed for sure that second-wave clones peaking on day 37 were SARS-CoV-2 specific. Researchers report contracting CD4+ clones mostly in CM and EM, with CD8+ clones in EMRA.

Looked up from germline, CDR1 is SGHRS and CDR2 is YFSETQ. The CDR3 has 14 residues. The V segment lost 8 bases and the J segment 4 bases; nucleotides outside the gene matches: 6. This clonotype occurred a few times. Its specificity is not known. It was 5'RACE with constant-segment primers that produced the TCR alpha and TCR beta cDNA libraries, which carried sample barcodes and UMIs. TCRdb reprocessed the 5' RACE reads via MiXCR and lists one record per CDR3 protein. The sample shows about 170,000 distinct CDR3 sequences, under 15% of them seen only once. The chain combines TRBV5-1 with TRBJ2-1; 10 bases agree with TRBD2. The sequence was obtained from a man aged 18 to 30 who had mild COVID-19 (a few samples of this study predate the infection). Cell type and time point are not known. Sequenced: PBMCs or a T cell subset sorted from them (not recorded which). The CDR3: CASGAGGRYNEQFF. The CDR3 coding sequence is TGCGCCAGTGGAGCGGGGGGGCGATACAATGAGCAGTTCTTC.